This entry features one TCR beta chain sequence. The antigen is undetermined. The data are from a study of OX40 agonist ivuxolimab in advanced cancers. Study overall: Intravenous ivuxolimab at 0.01 to 10 mg/kg was given to patients every 2 weeks. Study-level results: Expanded clones were, on average, more numerous in CD8+ T cells than in CD4+. Blood T cells, both CD4+ and CD8+, expanded clonally by week 6 at 0.1 to 3.0 mg/kg. Expanded peripheral T cells had an undetermined antigen specificity.

The germline V gene encodes CDR1 LNHDA and CDR2 SQIVND (reference sequence). This CDR3 is 15 amino acids long. Trimming stripped 1 base from V and 5 bases from J, with 11 bases between. This table comes from immunoSEQ multiplex PCR, and its TCRdb copy is limited to in-frame clones, with some not included. The table shows 75,000 to 100,000 clones, with 85% to 95% occurring only once. Sequenced material: CD4+ or CD8+ T cells sorted from blood, taken in a trial of the OX40 agonist ivuxolimab. V usage is TRBV19 and J usage is TRBJ2-2; weak D call: TRBD1 (6 bases). This sequence originates from an adult with an advanced solid tumor such as melanoma, head and neck, liver or kidney cancer. The CDR3 DNA reads as TGTGCCAGTAGTATAGGGCCAGGGGAGACCGGGGAGCTGTTTTTT. It codes for CASSIGPGETGELFF.